This T cell receptor (beta chain) was recorded in a study of blood T cell repertoires in COVID-19. In the original analysis: Researchers report that nucleated cell counts were estimated from reference gene primer amplification. TCRdb keeps only in-frame clones here, not all; method: immunoSEQ multiplex PCR. V and J calls and clone size are those listed in that table; D and trimming were worked out from the DNA. Among around 180,000 clones listed, 70% to 90% were seen once. The germline V and J ends were trimmed by 4 bases and 1 base, with 17 bases remaining between them. Germline CDR1 SGHTA, CDR2 FQGNSA. There are 16 residues in the CDR3. This clone was recorded once.

The clonotype was recovered from a human donor with active or convalescent COVID-19. The donor label of this sample is uncertain. The chain is built from TRBV7-2 and TRBJ2-7; tentatively, D is TRBD2 (6 bases). Sequenced sample: peripheral blood. CDR3 amino acids: CASSSLDGLHSYEQYF. The CDR3 nucleotides are TGTGCCAGCAGCTCACTCGACGGACTACATTCCTACGAGCAGTACTTC. The variable domain in full, completed from reference TRBV7-2 and TRBJ2-7, reads GAGVSQSPSNKVTEKGKDVELRCDPISGHTALYWYRQSLGQGLEFLIYFQGNSAPDKSGLPSDRFSAERTGGSVSTLTIQRTQQEDSAVYLCASSSLDGLHSYEQYFGPGTRLTVT.